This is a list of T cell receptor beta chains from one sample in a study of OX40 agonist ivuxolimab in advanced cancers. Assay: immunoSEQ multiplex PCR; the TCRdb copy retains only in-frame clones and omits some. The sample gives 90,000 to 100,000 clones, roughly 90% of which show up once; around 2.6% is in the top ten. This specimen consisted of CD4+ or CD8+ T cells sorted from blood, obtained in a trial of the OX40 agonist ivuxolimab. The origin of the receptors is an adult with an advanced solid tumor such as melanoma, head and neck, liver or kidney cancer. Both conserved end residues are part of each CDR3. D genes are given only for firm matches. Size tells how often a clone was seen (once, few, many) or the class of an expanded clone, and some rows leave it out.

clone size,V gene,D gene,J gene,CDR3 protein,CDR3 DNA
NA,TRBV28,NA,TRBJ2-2,CASRSWGELFF,TGTGCCAGCAGGTCATGGGGGGAGCTGTTTTTT
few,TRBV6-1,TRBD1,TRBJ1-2,CASSDGQGVIYGYTF,TGTGCCAGCAGTGACGGACAGGGGGTTATCTATGGCTACACCTTC
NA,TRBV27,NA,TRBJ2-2,CASSYVANTGELFF,TGTGCCAGCAGTTATGTGGCGAACACCGGGGAGCTGTTTTTT
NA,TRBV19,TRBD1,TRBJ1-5,CASRVSQGSNQPQHF,TGTGCCAGTAGGGTATCACAGGGGAGCAATCAGCCCCAGCATTTT
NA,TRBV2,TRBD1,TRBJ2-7,CASRNRGTSYEQYF,TGTGCCAGCAGAAACAGGGGTACATCCTACGAGCAGTACTTC
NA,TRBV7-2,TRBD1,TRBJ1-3,CASSSLQGSGNTIYF,TGTGCCAGCAGCTCCTTACAGGGGTCCGGAAACACCATATATTTT
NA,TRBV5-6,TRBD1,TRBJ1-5,CASSSTGGPQPQHF,TGTGCCAGCAGCTCTACAGGGGGCCCTCAGCCCCAGCATTTT
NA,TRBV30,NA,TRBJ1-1,CAWSTTGGTEAFF,TGTGCCTGGAGTACAACCGGAGGGACTGAAGCTTTCTTT
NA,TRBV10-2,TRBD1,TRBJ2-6,CASRPGTAYSGANVLTF,TGCGCCAGCAGACCAGGGACAGCCTACTCTGGGGCCAACGTCCTGACTTTC
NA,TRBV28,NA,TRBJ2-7,CASSQTREQYF,TGTGCCAGCAGCCAGACTCGCGAGCAGTACTTC
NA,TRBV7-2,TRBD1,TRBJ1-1,CASSSGQLNTEAFF,TGTGCCAGCAGCTCGGGACAGTTGAACACTGAAGCTTTCTTT
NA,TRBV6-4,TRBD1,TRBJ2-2,CASSIDRGSTGELFF,TGTGCCAGCAGTATAGACAGGGGGAGCACCGGGGAGCTGTTTTTT
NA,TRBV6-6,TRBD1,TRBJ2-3,CASSMTGVSDTQYF,TGTGCCAGCAGCATGACAGGGGTCTCAGATACGCAGTATTTT
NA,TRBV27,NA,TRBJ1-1,CASSYRENTEAFF,TGTGCCAGCAGTTACAGGGAGAACACTGAAGCTTTCTTT
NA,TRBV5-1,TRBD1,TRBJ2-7,CASSTGTGVYEQYF,TGCGCCAGCAGCACCGGGACAGGGGTCTACGAGCAGTACTTC
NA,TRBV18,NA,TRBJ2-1,CASVPRGGTYNEQFF,TGTGCCAGCGTCCCTAGAGGCGGGACCTACAATGAGCAGTTCTTC
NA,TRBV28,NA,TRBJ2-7,CASSSGTVSYEQYF,TGTGCCAGCAGTTCCGGGACCGTCTCCTACGAGCAGTACTTC
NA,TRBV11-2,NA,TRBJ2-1,CASSLQIGANNEQFF,TGTGCCAGCAGCTTGCAGATTGGGGCTAACAATGAGCAGTTCTTC
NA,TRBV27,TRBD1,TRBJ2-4,CASSLPQGALAKNIQYF,TGTGCCAGCAGTTTACCTCAGGGGGCACTAGCCAAAAACATTCAGTACTTC
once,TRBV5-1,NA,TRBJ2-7,CASSFSSGLISYEQYF,TGCGCCAGCAGCTTCTCGTCTGGACTAATCTCCTACGAGCAGTACTTC
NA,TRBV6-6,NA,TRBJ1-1,CASSLDSWAFF,TGTGCCAGCAGTCTAGACTCGTGGGCTTTCTTT
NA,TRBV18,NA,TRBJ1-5,CATSQQTSNQPQHF,TGTGCCACCTCCCAACAGACTAGCAATCAGCCCCAGCATTTT
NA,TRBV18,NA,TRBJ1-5,CASSTPKGSNQPQHF,TGTGCCAGCTCAACGCCTAAAGGTAGCAATCAGCCCCAGCATTTT
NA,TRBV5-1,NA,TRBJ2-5,CASSLGPTQATQYF,TGCGCCAGCAGCTTGGGACCCACACAAGCGACCCAGTACTTC
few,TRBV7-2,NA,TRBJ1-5,CASSLGGPSNQPQHF,TGTGCCAGCAGCCTTGGAGGGCCTAGCAATCAGCCCCAGCATTTT
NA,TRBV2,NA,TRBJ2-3,CASSEGRGVDTQYF,TGTGCCAGCAGTGAAGGGAGGGGGGTGGATACGCAGTATTTT
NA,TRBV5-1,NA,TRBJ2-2,CASSLGQNTGELFF,TGCGCCAGCAGCTTAGGACAGAACACCGGGGAGCTGTTTTTT